The next 5 T cell receptor beta chains were all read from a single sample in a study of cytomegalovirus exposure and HLA in healthy donors. With 60 Vbeta and 13 Jbeta primers, the PCR was carried out. Sequencing was performed with immunoSEQ multiplex PCR; in TCRdb, only in-frame clones are kept and a portion is missing. This sample carries 150,000 to 200,000 clones, 80% to 90% of them seen once, and the ten largest clones take roughly 6.7%. The sample comprised PBMCs. Receptors were obtained from a man aged 45-65 years in good health and CMV-seropositive.

The chain couples TRBV15 to TRBJ2-2; D gene uncertain. Trimming took off 6 bases at V and 0 bases at J, with 11 bases between the two ends. Germline CDR1 reads LNHNV; CDR2 reads YYDKDF (reference sequence). The CDR3 totals 15 residues. The DNA of the CDR3 is TGTGCCACCAGATTTGAGTTTACGAACACCGGGGAGCTGTTTTTT. Amino acid sequence: CATRFEFTNTGELFF.

The chain couples TRBV2 to TRBJ2-7, with D possibly matching TRBD1 (6 bases). CDR1 SNHLY and CDR2 FYNNEI come from the germline V gene. The CDR3 has 12 amino acids. Here the CDR3 DNA reads TGTGCAAGGGGGATGAGCTCCTACGAGCAGTACTTC. It translates to CARGMSSYEQYF.

This chain joins TRBV30 and TRBJ1-2; 7 nucleotides agree with TRBD1. The CDR3 loop spans 15 amino acids. V lost 0 bases to trimming and J lost 0 bases; unmatched junction nucleotides: 4. The germline gives CDR1 GTSNPN, CDR2 SVGIG (reference sequence). CDR3 coding DNA: TGTGCCTGGAGTGTGGCTCAGGGGGCTAACTATGGCTACACCTTC. Translated, it gives CAWSVAQGANYGYTF.

This clone was seen at least ten times. The chain links TRBV5-5 to TRBJ1-2; TRBD1 might be the D (5 bases). The CDR3 spans 12 residues. The germline V and J ends were trimmed by 0 bases and 13 bases, with 13 bases remaining between them. Germline V gene lookup returns CDR1 SGHKS and CDR2 YYEKEE (reference sequence). DNA for the CDR3: TGTGCCAGCAGCTTGGGCAGGGCTTTTGTCACCTTC. Residues: CASSLGRAFVTF.

This clone was seen only a few times. The chain is built from TRBV5-1 and TRBJ1-3; D is unresolved. V lost 2 bases to trimming and J lost 2 bases, with 11 bases between them. The germline V gene encodes CDR1 SGHRS and CDR2 YFSETQ. This CDR3 contains 15 residues. The CDR3 here is CASSLELGAGNTIYF. The CDR3 DNA sequence: TGCGCCAGCAGCTTAGAGCTAGGAGCTGGAAACACCATATATTTT.